The 18 T cell receptor beta chains listed next were all sequenced from one sample in a study of blood T cells in healthy people across ages. The use of a sample-barcoded 5' primer and a J-beta primer mix characterized a second PCR of about 6 to 12 cycles. MiXCR, run by TCRdb on the 5' RACE reads, gives a single entry per CDR3 protein. The sample yields almost 1 million distinct CDR3 sequences, roughly 50% seen once. Sequencing input: blood. These receptors were obtained from a woman aged 55-69 years in good health.

The J gene is TRBJ2-2, the V gene TRBV5-1; the D is unclear. The CDR3 loop spans 14 amino acids. V was clipped by 0 bases and J by 3 bases, with 6 bases between them. Germline CDR1 is SGHRS and CDR2 is YFSETQ. The CDR3 sequence: CASSLGHDTGELFF. The CDR3 DNA follows: TGCGCCAGCAGCTTGGGCCACGACACCGGGGAGCTGTTTTTT.

The J gene is TRBJ1-2, the V gene TRBV27; possibly TRBD1 for D (5 bases). The CDR3 extends over 14 amino acids. Germline values: CDR1 MNHEY, CDR2 SMNVEV (reference sequence). V gave up 2 bases and J gave up 4 bases, with 11 bases separating them. The chain's CDR3 is CASSLIPGIYGYTF. DNA for the CDR3: TGTGCCAGCAGTTTAATTCCAGGGATCTATGGCTACACCTTC.

The chain has TRBV2 and TRBJ1-6; tentatively, D is TRBD1 (5 bases). This CDR3 contains 15 residues. V was clipped by 8 bases and J by 6 bases, with 17 bases between them. Germline values: CDR1 SNHLY, CDR2 FYNNEI. CDR3 in amino acids: CASRNGDQPNSPLHF. The DNA of the CDR3 is TGTGCCAGCCGTAATGGGGACCAGCCTAATTCACCCCTCCACTTT.

The chain employs TRBV2 and TRBJ2-7; unclear D gene. V was pared by 7 bases and J by 6 bases, with 19 bases between. Germline V gives CDR1 SNHLY, CDR2 FYNNEI. CDR3 size: 14 residues. CDR3 region: CASNQLRVGAEQYF. CDR3 in DNA: TGTGCCAGCAACCAGTTGCGAGTAGGTGCCGAGCAGTACTTC.

This chain uses TRBV4-1 with TRBJ2-7; D might be TRBD2 (5 bases). Germline V lookup: CDR1 MGHRA, CDR2 YSYEKL. There are 17 residues in the CDR3. V shed 0 bases and J shed 3 bases, with 18 bases lying between them. The chain's CDR3 is CASSQDGKPTTFYEQYF. The CDR3 DNA follows: TGCGCCAGCAGCCAAGACGGGAAGCCGACTACTTTCTACGAGCAGTACTTC.

The rearrangement uses TRBV12-3 or TRBV12-4 and TRBJ2-7; 9 nucleotides agree with TRBD2. The CDR3 covers 14 residues. The ends lost 8 bases at V and 6 bases at J; junction bases unmatched: 11. The CDR3 nucleotides read TGTGCCAGCGGTCGTGGAGGAGCGGGAGGCGAGCAGTACTTC. Translation: CASGRGGAGGEQYF.

The J gene is TRBJ2-5, the V gene TRBV5-6; 8 positions match TRBD1. Trimming took 3 bases from V and 1 from J; bases not matched to a gene: 8. This CDR3 is 16 amino acids long. CDR1 and CDR2 from the germline V gene are SGHDT and YYEEEE. The CDR3 region has the DNA TGTGCCAGCAGCTCCCGCGGGACAGGCCTCCAAGAGACCCAGTACTTC. Encoded protein: CASSSRGTGLQETQYF.

This clonotype appeared a few times. The chain combines TRBV29-1 with TRBJ2-1; a possible D gene is TRBD2 (5 bases). V lost 5 bases, J lost 10 bases, and 15 bases lay in between. The CDR3 totals 12 residues. Germline CDR1 is SQVTM and CDR2 is ANQGSEA. The CDR3: CSVLLVRREQFF. The CDR3 bases are TGCAGCGTTCTCTTGGTAAGGAGGGAGCAGTTCTTC.

The chain is built from TRBV12-2 and TRBJ2-5. TRBV12-2 is a documented pseudogene. This CDR3 contains 13 residues. CDR3 residues: CASRSTYQETQYF. In DNA, the CDR3 is TGTGCAAGTCGCTCGACCTACCAAGAGACCCAGTACTTC.

The rearrangement joins TRBV2 to TRBJ1-4; no firm D call. The CDR3 is 13 residues long. Germline CDR1 SNHLY, CDR2 FYNNEI. The V end lost 5 bases, the J end lost 8 bases, and 12 bases lay between the germline ends. CDR3 nucleotides: TGTGCCAGCAGTAACGAGGGAAAAGAAAAACTGTTTTTT. Encoded protein: CASSNEGKEKLFF.

This chain connects TRBV7-2 to TRBJ2-4; D tentatively reads TRBD1 or TRBD2 (5 bases each). The CDR3 is 15 amino acids. Deletions cut 5 bases from V and 1 base from J, with 12 bases between. Germline CDR1 is SGHTA and CDR2 is FQGNSA. The CDR3 DNA reads TGTGCCAGCAGCGGCCCCAGGGAGGCCAAAAACATTCAGTACTTC. It encodes CASSGPREAKNIQYF.

This rearrangement joins TRBV4-1 to TRBJ1-2; D remains unclear. Trimming cost V 0 bases and J 0 bases, with 8 bases left between them. The CDR3 is 15 amino acids. CDR1 and CDR2 from the germline V gene are MGHRA and YSYEKL. CDR3 nucleotides: TGCGCCAGCAGCCAAGACAGTATTACTAACTATGGCTACACCTTC. Amino acids: CASSQDSITNYGYTF.

This chain joins TRBV27 and TRBJ1-4, with TRBD1 matching 7 bases. Germline V gene sequence: CDR1 MNHEY, CDR2 SMNVEV (reference sequence). This CDR3 has 14 amino acids. V lost 5 bases, J lost 8 bases, and 8 bases stayed unmatched. For the CDR3, the DNA is TGTGCCAGCAGTGGACAGGCACGCATAGAAAAACTGTTTTTT. Translation gives CASSGQARIEKLFF.

This clonotype was observed at least ten times. The V and J genes are TRBV27 and TRBJ2-6; D not resolved. The CDR3 contains 14 residues. Germline V gene lookup returns CDR1 MNHEY and CDR2 SMNVEV (reference sequence). V was clipped by 6 bases and J by 0 bases, with 6 bases between them. CDR3 in DNA: TGTGCCAGCAGCCTGTTCTCTGGGGCCAACGTCCTGACTTTC. Translating it yields CASSLFSGANVLTF.

The V and J genes are TRBV5-1 and TRBJ2-7; the D call may be TRBD1 or TRBD2 (6 bases each). Looked up from germline, CDR1 is SGHRS and CDR2 is YFSETQ. The CDR3 extends over 14 amino acids. V lost 4 bases to trimming and J lost 4 bases, with 15 bases between them. CDR3 bases: TGCGCCAGCAGCACCGGCGGGACACCATACGAGCAGTACTTC. This gives the protein CASSTGGTPYEQYF.

The rearrangement uses TRBV20-1 and TRBJ2-3; TRBD2 matches at 7 bases. This CDR3 contains 14 residues. Germline V gene data show CDR1 as DFQATT and CDR2 as SNEGSKA (reference sequence). The CDR3 protein is CSPTPSGRTDTQYF. CDR3 DNA: TGCAGCCCGACACCTAGCGGCCGCACAGATACGCAGTATTTT.

The sample holds a few counts of this clonotype. This chain links TRBV7-2 with TRBJ2-1; D is ambiguous. CDR1 and CDR2 from the germline V gene are SGHTA and FQGNSA. Deletions cut 3 bases from V and 4 bases from J, with 7 bases between. This CDR3 is 13 amino acids long. The CDR3 DNA is TGTGCCAGCAGCTTTAGGATTTACAATGAGCAGTTCTTC. It is translated as CASSFRIYNEQFF. The full variable domain, rest sourced from reference TRBV7-2 and TRBJ2-1, is GAGVSQSPSNKVTEKGKDVELRCDPISGHTALYWYRQSLGQGLEFLIYFQGNSAPDKSGLPSDRFSAERTGGSVSTLTIQRTQQEDSAVYLCASSFRIYNEQFFGPGTRLTVL.

The chain couples TRBV29-1 to TRBJ2-7; a possible D gene is TRBD2 (6 bases). From germline, CDR1 is SQVTM and CDR2 ANQGSEA. This CDR3 contains 14 residues. The ends were cut back, 4 bases at V and 3 bases at J, with 16 bases in the middle. The CDR3 is CSVARSGGIYEQYF. In DNA, the CDR3 is TGCAGCGTTGCTCGGAGCGGCGGGATCTACGAGCAGTACTTC.